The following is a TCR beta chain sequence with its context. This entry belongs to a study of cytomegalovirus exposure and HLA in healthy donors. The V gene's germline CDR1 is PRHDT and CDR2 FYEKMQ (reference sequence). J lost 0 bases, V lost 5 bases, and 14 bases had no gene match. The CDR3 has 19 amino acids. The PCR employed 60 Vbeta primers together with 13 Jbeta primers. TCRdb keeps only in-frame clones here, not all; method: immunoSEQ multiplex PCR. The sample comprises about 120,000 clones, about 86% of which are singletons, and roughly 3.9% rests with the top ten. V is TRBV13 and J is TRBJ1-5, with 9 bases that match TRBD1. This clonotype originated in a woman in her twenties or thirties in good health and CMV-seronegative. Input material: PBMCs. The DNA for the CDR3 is TGTGCCAGCAGCCCGAGGACAGGGGAATGGTTGATTAGCAATCAGCCCCAGCATTTT. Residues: CASSPRTGEWLISNQPQHF.